Below are 21 T cell receptor beta chains sequenced from a single sample in a study of T cells in Graves' hyperthyroidism and ophthalmopathy. Amplification of TCR beta CDR3 regions used RNA as the template. TCR CDR3 underwent first-round RT-PCR with the HTBI primer set. From the multiplex PCR reads, TCRdb called clonotypes with MiXCR, one entry per CDR3 protein. The sample lists about 590,000 distinct CDR3 sequences, 15% to 19% occurring once. The sample was blood. The receptor source for this set is a woman in her twenties or thirties with Graves' hyperthyroidism.

This clonotype has ten or more counts. The V gene is TRBV28, the J gene TRBJ2-3; D is unresolved. This CDR3 spans 16 amino acids. Trimming pared 3 bases from V and 1 base from J, leaving 14 bases between. The germline CDR1 and CDR2 sequences are MDHEN and SYDVKM. Here the CDR3 reads CASSFSLIMGTDTQYF. CDR3 sequence (DNA): TGTGCCAGCAGTTTTTCATTGATCATGGGCACAGATACGCAGTATTTT.

The J gene is TRBJ2-1, the V gene TRBV5-6; perhaps TRBD2 as D (6 bases). CDR3 length: 17 amino acids. V was pared by 4 bases and J by 0 bases, with 17 bases between. Germline values: CDR1 SGHDT, CDR2 YYEEEE. The CDR3 nucleotides read TGTGCCAGCAGCCCGGGGACTTTTGCGAGCTCCTACAATGAGCAGTTCTTC. It is translated as CASSPGTFASSYNEQFF.

This clonotype was recorded many times. The rearrangement joins TRBV11-1 to TRBJ2-3; possible D gene TRBD2, 6 bases. V lost 5 bases and J lost 12, with 15 bases in between. The CDR3 runs to 12 residues. CDR1 and CDR2 (germline): SGHAT, FQDESV (reference sequence). The CDR3 sequence: CASSAAGTLQYF. The CDR3 DNA sequence: TGTGCCAGCAGCGCGGCGGGGACGCTTCAGTATTTT.

This clonotype came up a few times. This rearrangement joins TRBV18 to TRBJ2-2; possible D gene TRBD2, 5 bases. The CDR3 covers 15 residues. Germline CDR1 reads KGHSH; CDR2 reads LQKENI. The germline V and J ends were trimmed by 3 bases and 0 bases, with 8 bases remaining between them. This CDR3 is CASSPDSANTGELFF. CDR3 nucleotide sequence: TGTGCCAGCTCACCGGACTCCGCGAACACCGGGGAGCTGTTTTTT.

This clonotype occurred many times. The rearrangement joins TRBV20-1 to TRBJ2-2; 8 bases map to TRBD2. The J segment lost 1 base and the V segment lost 0 bases, leaving 4 bases of the junction unmatched. Germline V CDR1 and CDR2: DFQATT, SNEGSKA (reference sequence). The CDR3 runs to 16 residues. This chain's CDR3 is CSARDAAGGNTGELFF. CDR3 DNA: TGCAGTGCTAGAGATGCGGCGGGGGGGAACACCGGGGAGCTGTTTTTT.

V gene TRBV5-1 combines with J gene TRBJ2-3; 12 positions agree with TRBD2. With 4 bases clipped from V and 6 bases from J, the junction kept 12 bases outside the gene matches. This CDR3 has 17 residues. In germline, CDR1 is SGHRS, CDR2 YFSETQ. CDR3 amino acids: CASSPGWTSGVMDTQYF. The CDR3 DNA reads TGCGCCAGCAGCCCAGGGTGGACTAGCGGGGTCATGGATACGCAGTATTTT.

This clonotype was counted ten times or more. The rearrangement links TRBV3-1 to TRBJ2-1; TRBD2 matches 10 bases. This CDR3 comprises 16 residues. Germline-derived CDR1 and CDR2 are LGHDT and YNNKEL (reference sequence). J was trimmed by 4 bases and V by 0 bases; bases with no gene match: 3. The CDR3, as DNA: TGTGCCAGCAGCCAAGATCAAGCGGGAGGGTACAATGAGCAGTTCTTC. Its protein product is CASSQDQAGGYNEQFF.

As concerns this clonotype: The germline gene is not matched at one end of the junction; a read error may be the cause. The chain joins TRBV12-5 to TRBJ1-1; unclear D gene. Germline values: CDR1 LGHNT, CDR2 FRNRAP. The CDR3 is 13 amino acids. The CDR3 region has the DNA TGTGCTAGTGCCTTTAGTGTGAGCACTGAAGCTCTCTTT. It yields the protein CASAFSVSTEALF.

This clonotype has a count of ten or more. The J gene is TRBJ2-1, the V gene TRBV5-1; TRBD1 is a possible D gene (6 bases). The CDR3 spans 15 residues. Germline assignment: CDR1 SGHRS and CDR2 YFSETQ. Trimming removed 2 bases at V and 2 bases at J, with 11 bases between. The CDR3 sequence: CASSLSGTTYNEQFF. CDR3 bases: TGCGCCAGCAGCTTATCCGGGACAACCTACAATGAGCAGTTCTTC.

This clonotype was recorded many times. The chain uses TRBV28 and TRBJ2-1; TRBD2 matches at 9 bases. The CDR3 totals 15 residues. With V trimmed by 6 bases and J by 4 bases, 7 bases remained unmatched. In germline, CDR1 is MDHEN, CDR2 SYDVKM. The CDR3 DNA reads TGTGCCAGCAGATCTCTAGCGGGGTCTTACAATGAGCAGTTCTTC. Protein: CASRSLAGSYNEQFF.

In this sample, this clonotype turned up many times. The junction differs from germline at one of its ends, possibly a read error. The CDR3 DNA is TGTGCCAGCAGTCCGTGGACCCCGGGTAGCACAAATACGCAGTATTTT. Its protein is CASSPWTPGSTNTQYF. The chain employs TRBV27 and TRBJ2-3, with D unresolved. The germline V gene has CDR1 MNHEY and CDR2 SMNVEV (reference sequence). The CDR3 sequence is 16 residues long.

The gene calls are TRBV24-1 and TRBJ2-1, with D unresolved. In germline, CDR1 is KGHDR, CDR2 SFDVKD. This CDR3 comprises 16 residues. V was pared by 5 bases and J by 0 bases, with 13 bases between. The CDR3 bases are TGTGCCACCAGTGTGTCAGGTCCAAGCTCCTACAATGAGCAGTTCTTC. Its translation is CATSVSGPSSYNEQFF.

The V gene is TRBV27, the J gene TRBJ2-7; D possibly corresponds to TRBD2 (6 bases). The germline CDR1 and CDR2 sequences are MNHEY and SMNVEV (reference sequence). The CDR3 extends over 15 amino acids. The V end was cut by 2 bases, the J end by 4 bases, with 15 bases between. The CDR3 DNA reads TGTGCCAGCAGTTTACAACGCGGGGTTTTTTACGAGCAGTACTTC. Protein product: CASSLQRGVFYEQYF.

The CDR3 DNA is TGCGCCAGCAGCCAGGGACTATCCTTTTACAATGAGCAGTTCTTC. Translation gives CASSQGLSFYNEQFF. The chain carries TRBV5-1 and TRBJ2-1; 7 bases are a match to TRBD2. The V segment lost 4 bases and the J segment 4 bases; nucleotides outside the gene matches: 8. This CDR3 is built from 15 residues. Germline V gene data show CDR1 as SGHRS and CDR2 as YFSETQ. Full variable domain (missing parts from reference TRBV5-1 and TRBJ2-1): KAGVTQTPRYLIKTRGQQVTLSCSPISGHRSVSWYQQTPGQGLQFLFEYFSETQRNKGNFPGRFSGRQFSNSRSEMNVSTLELGDSALYLCASSQGLSFYNEQFFGPGTRLTVL.

This clonotype has just a few counts. The genes are TRBV28 and TRBJ2-5; D is ambiguous. Germline V CDR1 and CDR2: MDHEN, SYDVKM. The CDR3 sequence is 11 residues long. The V and J ends lost 6 bases and 11 bases respectively, with 13 bases between them. Written as DNA, the CDR3 is TGTGCCAGCAGCACGACTGCCCCACAGTACTTC. Translation gives CASSTTAPQYF. The whole variable domain, filled in from reference TRBV28 and TRBJ2-5, reads DVKVTQSSRYLVKRTGEKVFLECVQDMDHENMFWYRQDPGLGLRLIYFSYDVKMKEKGDIPEGYSVSREKKERFSLILESASTNQTSMYLCASSTTAPQYFGPGTRLLVL.

At least ten counts were recorded for this clonotype. This chain links TRBV3-1 with TRBJ2-1; maybe TRBD2 (5 bases). CDR3 length: 15 residues. The germline V gene encodes CDR1 LGHDT and CDR2 YNNKEL (reference sequence). The V and J ends lost 0 bases and 8 bases respectively, with 14 bases between them. Written as DNA, the CDR3 is TGTGCCAGCAGCCAAGATCGTCCTAGCAGGCATGAGCAGTTCTTC. Protein product: CASSQDRPSRHEQFF.

This clonotype was recorded at least ten times. The chain couples TRBV5-1 to TRBJ2-1; 12 nucleotides agree with TRBD2. This CDR3 comprises 19 residues. The germline V gene encodes CDR1 SGHRS and CDR2 YFSETQ. The trim removed 2 bases at V and 4 bases at J, leaving 13 bases unmatched. The CDR3 is CASSFELAGGPLTYNEQFF. The CDR3 coding sequence is TGCGCCAGCAGCTTTGAACTAGCGGGAGGACCCCTAACTTACAATGAGCAGTTCTTC.

This clonotype was counted ten times or more. V usage is TRBV7-2 and J usage is TRBJ1-2; 7 nucleotides agree with TRBD1. CDR1 is SGHTA, CDR2 FQGNSA, per germline. There are 18 residues in the CDR3. The V and J ends lost 1 base and 0 bases, in that order; junction bases with no gene match: 11. The CDR3 here is CASSLDLLRTGSNYGYTF. In DNA, the CDR3 is TGTGCCAGCAGCTTAGATTTGTTACGGACAGGTTCTAACTATGGCTACACCTTC.

This clonotype was seen repeatedly, ten times or more. This rearrangement joins TRBV7-2 to TRBJ2-5; 9 bases agree with TRBD1. The CDR3 consists of 13 residues. Trimming took 1 base from V and 8 from J; bases not matched to a gene: 2. CDR1 is SGHTA and CDR2 is FQGNSA in the germline V gene. DNA of the CDR3: TGTGCCAGCAGCTTAGTACAGGGGGCCACCCAGTACTTC. Its translation is CASSLVQGATQYF.

In its sample, this clonotype was seen many times. Mismatch with germline at one junction end may stem from a read error. The rearrangement links TRBV6-1 to TRBJ1-1; no reliable D call. CDR1 is MNHNS, CDR2 SASEGT, per germline. The CDR3 consists of 14 residues. The CDR3 coding sequence is TGTGCCAGCAGCGAAGTAGTCATGAACACTGAAGCTTTCTTT. Protein: CASSEVVMNTEAFF.

This clonotype came up a few times. The V call is TRBV27, the J call TRBJ1-2; 7 nucleotides agree with TRBD1. Germline CDR1 reads MNHEY; CDR2 reads SMNVEV (reference sequence). J was trimmed by 6 bases and V by 6 bases; bases with no gene match: 10. CDR3 length equals 14 residues. The CDR3: CASSSTGRRDGYTF. CDR3 nucleotides: TGTGCCAGCAGCTCGACAGGGAGGAGGGATGGCTACACCTTC.